This record covers a single TCR beta chain. This clone showed up just once. The clone's antigen remains unknown. A much larger clone lies a single base off, so this may be a read error. To sequence the TCRbeta CDR3 region, genomic DNA was isolated from the sorted cells. TCRbeta CDR3 regions were sequenced using the immunoSEQ Assay. TCRdb carries this immuneACCESS record with in-frame sequences only. Its versions omit some clonotypes, under half of them owing to an unresolved V gene in the studies checked, with the rest unexplained. This sample has tens of thousands of clones in its table, and around 89% of those were observed once. 0.67% of the sample comes from the top ten. These data belong to a study of OX40 agonist ivuxolimab in advanced cancers. With respect to the entire study: Ivuxolimab was a fully human IgG2 agonistic monoclonal antibody targeting the costimulatory receptor OX40 (CD134). Intravenous ivuxolimab was administered to patients every 2 weeks at six dose levels: 0.01, 0.1, 0.3, 1.5, 3 and 10 mg/kg. Prior anti-PD-1, anti-PD-L1 or anti-CTLA-4 therapy was permitted, and 35% to 40% of dose-escalation patients had received checkpoint inhibitors. In the dose-escalation cohort, 82.7% of patients were male, and the mean age was roughly 60 years, with a range of about 23 to 90. The point of sequencing TCRbeta in the periphery was to test whether ivuxolimab changed TCR sequence diversity and drove clonal T-cell expansion. The monotherapy dose-escalation portion (N = 52 patients) of the phase I ivuxolimab trial is reported in the paper. Partial responses occurred in three dose-escalation patients: two with cutaneous melanoma and one with hepatocellular carcinoma. Of the 50 to 55 patients in dose escalation, 19 had hepatocellular carcinoma, roughly 15 had melanoma, 9 had renal cell carcinoma and 9 had head and neck cancer.

Patients with autoimmune disease history or receiving systemic immunosuppression were excluded from the trial. Peripheral blood for TCR sequencing was drawn from every dose cohort at baseline, at cycle 4 day 1 and at cycle 7 day 1. The samples were taken from a phase I, first-in-human, multicenter, open-label dose-escalation trial of ivuxolimab. The trial enrolled adults with locally advanced or metastatic head and neck squamous cell, hepatocellular, melanoma or renal cell carcinoma. Before TCR sequencing, CD4+ and CD8+ T cells were separately sorted from peripheral blood. Broader findings and caveats from the paper: In partial responders in the 0.1-3.0 mg/kg groups, normalized peripheral clonal expansion was found to be among the lowest, especially among CD8+ T cells. At doses from 0.1 to 3.0 mg/kg, clonal expansion was seen in both CD4+ and CD8+ blood T cells between baseline and week 6. The antigen specificity of the peripheral T cells that underwent clonal expansion was not determined. Low levels of normalized T-cell clonal expansion were also seen in some patients who did not respond. After ivuxolimab, expanded clones were on average more numerous among CD8+ T cells than among CD4+ T cells.

The sample consisted of CD4+ or CD8+ T cells sorted from blood, taken in a trial of the OX40 agonist ivuxolimab. The receptor comes from an adult with an advanced solid tumor such as melanoma, head and neck, liver or kidney cancer.

In nucleotides, the sequence is TGTGCCAGCAGCTTGTCGGGAGTGAACACCGGGGAGCTGTTTTTT. Its coded protein is CASSLSGVNTGELFF. Recombination connected TRBV11-3 to TRBJ2-2; D gene: possibly TRBD2, on 6 matching bases. The germline V gene provides CDR1 SGHNT and CDR2 YENEEA. V is reduced by 3 bases and J by 1 base, leaving a spacing of 9 bases between them. The CDR3 starts with the cysteine, ends with the phenylalanine, and has 15 residues. The read is trimmed to its CDR3 DNA, 45 bases read in frame from base 1. Where the CDR3 stops, the reference TRBV11-3 and TRBJ2-2 genes take over; the full variable domain is EAGVVQSPRYKIIEKKQPVAFWCNPISGHNTLYWYLQNLGQGPELLIRYENEEAVDDSQLPKDRFSAERLKGVDSTLKIQPAELGDSAVYLCASSLSGVNTGELFFGEGSRLTVL.